The 27 T cell receptor beta chains presented below share a single source sample, sequenced in a study of blood T cell repertoires in COVID-19. Sequenced by immunoSEQ multiplex PCR; TCRdb stores in-frame clones only, minus some. The table includes 200,000 to 250,000 clones, over 80% detected once. The sample was peripheral blood. These receptors all come from a man in his thirties or forties with COVID-19, enrolled during active disease.

The V call is TRBV11-1, the J call TRBJ2-3; TRBD1 agrees at 9 bases. CDR1 is SGHAT, CDR2 FQDESV, per germline (reference sequence). This CDR3 comprises 12 residues. J gave up 10 bases and V 5 bases, and 4 bases lay outside the gene matches. The CDR3 DNA is TGTGCCAGCAGCCGACAGGGGGGCGCGCAGTATTTT. Amino acid sequence: CASSRQGGAQYF.

This chain links TRBV14 with TRBJ1-4; D may be TRBD1 (6 bases). The V and J ends lost 0 bases and 5 bases respectively, with 16 bases between them. There are 17 residues in the CDR3. CDR1 is SGHDN, CDR2 FVKESK, per germline. CDR3 coding DNA: TGTGCCAGCAGCCAAGATAGGGTTGGACAGCTAAATGAAAAACTGTTTTTT. It specifies CASSQDRVGQLNEKLFF.

V and J are TRBV19 and TRBJ2-7, with D possibly matching TRBD1 (6 bases). The length of the CDR3 is 16 residues. Germline V gene lookup returns CDR1 LNHDA and CDR2 SQIVND (reference sequence). Between the trimmed V and J ends, which lost 0 bases and 0 bases, there was a span of 12 bases. The DNA of the CDR3 is TGTGCCAGTAGTATAGAAGGGGGAAGCGGCTCCTACGAGCAGTACTTC. Translation: CASSIEGGSGSYEQYF.

The chain links TRBV29-1 to TRBJ2-1, with a possible D match to TRBD1 (8 bases). This CDR3 contains 14 residues. The V and J ends lost 6 bases and 6 bases respectively, with 18 bases between them. CDR1 SQVTM and CDR2 ANQGSEA come from the germline V gene. CDR3 DNA sequence: TGCAGCGTCTGGACAGGGAGGGTGCCCAATGAGCAGTTCTTC. This gives the protein CSVWTGRVPNEQFF.

V and J are TRBV9 and TRBJ2-1, with TRBD2 matching 8 bases. Germline V gene lookup returns CDR1 SGDLS and CDR2 YYNGEE. The CDR3 consists of 15 residues. With 1 base clipped from V and 7 bases from J, the junction kept 7 bases outside the gene matches. The CDR3 is CASSVLTGGNNEQFF. In DNA form, the CDR3 reads TGTGCCAGCAGCGTACTCACGGGGGGGAATAATGAGCAGTTCTTC.

The chain employs TRBV7-2 and TRBJ1-2; 10 bases map to TRBD1. Trimming took 5 bases from V and 8 from J; bases not matched to a gene: 5. The CDR3 is made up of 13 amino acids. CDR1 and CDR2 from the germline V gene are SGHTA and FQGNSA. The CDR3 loop is CASSADRGQGYTF. The CDR3 region has the DNA TGTGCCAGCAGCGCAGACAGGGGGCAAGGCTACACCTTC.

This clone was detected a few times. This chain's CDR3 is CASSSIQEGHQPQHF. DNA for the CDR3: TGTGCCAGCAGTTCCATTCAGGAAGGTCATCAGCCCCAGCATTTT. V and J are TRBV28 and TRBJ1-5, with D unclear. The CDR3 runs to 15 residues. Germline V gene data show CDR1 as MDHEN and CDR2 as SYDVKM. V was clipped by 4 bases and J by 5 bases, with 15 bases between them.

This clone was counted a few times. V gene TRBV4-3 combines with J gene TRBJ2-3, with 9 positions matching TRBD2. Germline-derived CDR1 and CDR2 are LGHNA and YSLEER. The CDR3 is made up of 17 amino acids. The junction had 6 bases not matched to a gene; V was cut back by 0 bases and J by 2 bases. This CDR3 is CASSQDKAGGPTDTQYF. The CDR3 coding sequence is TGCGCCAGCAGCCAAGATAAAGCGGGGGGTCCCACAGATACGCAGTATTTT.

The chain links TRBV30 to TRBJ1-5; 7 nucleotides line up with TRBD1. The CDR3 is made up of 13 amino acids. V was pared by 2 bases and J by 2 bases, with 0 bases of the junction left unmatched. The germline V gene has CDR1 GTSNPN and CDR2 SVGIG (reference sequence). CDR3 DNA: TGTGCCTGGAGTACAGGGGGCAATCAGCCCCAGCATTTT. Its protein is CAWSTGGNQPQHF.

This rearrangement joins TRBV11-3 to TRBJ2-7; 7 bases map to TRBD2. The J segment lost 2 bases and the V segment lost 5 bases, leaving 6 bases of the junction unmatched. CDR1 is SGHNT, CDR2 YENEEA, per germline. The CDR3 consists of 14 residues. The CDR3 region is CASSKTSRPYEQYF. The CDR3 bases are TGTGCCAGCAGCAAGACTAGCAGGCCCTACGAGCAGTACTTC.

This clone was detected only once. CDR3 protein: CASTPRGGSTGELFF. In nucleotides, the CDR3 is TGTGCCAGCACCCCACGCGGGGGTAGCACCGGGGAGCTGTTTTTT. The V call is TRBV11-2, the J call TRBJ2-2; 7 bases map to TRBD2. CDR1 is SGHAT and CDR2 is FQNNGV in the germline V gene. The trim removed 7 bases at V and 4 bases at J, leaving 9 bases unmatched. This CDR3 has 15 residues.

The rearrangement uses TRBV5-1 and TRBJ1-1, with a possible D match to TRBD1 (6 bases). The CDR3 covers 15 residues. Trimming took 4 bases from V and 1 from J, leaving 14 bases between them. The germline V gene has CDR1 SGHRS and CDR2 YFSETQ. The CDR3 loop reads CASSPRGQENTEAFF. CDR3 bases: TGCGCCAGCAGCCCCAGGGGCCAAGAGAACACTGAAGCTTTCTTT.

This clone was counted between two and nine times. J is TRBJ1-5 and V is TRBV19; 8 bases map to TRBD1. Trimming at V came to 9 bases and at J to 5 bases, leaving 9 bases not matched to a gene. CDR1 is LNHDA, CDR2 SQIVND, per germline (reference sequence). The CDR3 contains 14 residues. CDR3 DNA sequence: TGTGCCAGCTTGGACAGGGTTGGGTATCAGCCCCAGCATTTT. Translation: CASLDRVGYQPQHF. The full variable domain, completed using reference TRBV19 and TRBJ1-5, is DGGITQSPKYLFRKEGQNVTLSCEQNLNHDAMYWYRQDPGQGLRLIYYSQIVNDFQKGDIAEGYSVSREKKESFPLTVTSAQKNPTAFYLCASLDRVGYQPQHFGDGTRLSIL.

The chain links TRBV6-5 to TRBJ1-5; D gene ambiguous. Germline lookup yields CDR1 MNHEY and CDR2 SVGAGI. The CDR3 is 14 residues long. Here the CDR3 DNA reads TGTGTTTCCCAAGCCGGGTACGCCAATCAGCCCCAGCATTTT. Encoded protein: CVSQAGYANQPQHF.

This chain links TRBV10-3 with TRBJ1-2; a weak D match, TRBD1 (5 bases). The CDR3 extends over 14 amino acids. Trimming stripped 2 bases from V and 3 bases from J, with 10 bases between. Looked up from germline, CDR1 is ENHRY and CDR2 is SYGVKD. CDR3 sequence reads: CAISEEQDDYGYTF. CDR3 sequence (DNA): TGTGCCATCAGTGAGGAACAGGACGACTATGGCTACACCTTC.

This clone showed up just a few times. DNA of the CDR3: TGTGCCAGCAGCCAGGGACTCACGAGGAATCAGCCCCAGCATTTT. It encodes CASSQGLTRNQPQHF. The chain has TRBV27 and TRBJ1-5; D possibly corresponds to TRBD1 (5 bases). This CDR3 comprises 15 residues. Trimming stripped 6 bases from V and 4 bases from J, with 16 bases between. CDR1 and CDR2 from the germline V gene are MNHEY and SMNVEV (reference sequence).

This clone was observed once. The chain recombines TRBV30 with TRBJ2-7, with 8 bases identical to TRBD1. Looked up from germline, CDR1 is GTSNPN and CDR2 is SVGIG (reference sequence). Losses at the gene ends were 8 bases for V and 1 base for J; bases not matched to a gene: 4. CDR3 size: 12 residues. The CDR3 sequence is CAVQGDSYEQYF. Here the CDR3 DNA reads TGTGCCGTACAGGGGGATTCCTACGAGCAGTACTTC.

V usage is TRBV7-2 and J usage is TRBJ2-5, with a weak D call TRBD2 (6 bases). Trimming removed 6 bases at V and 1 base at J, with 18 bases between. Germline CDR1 is SGHTA and CDR2 is FQGNSA. The length of the CDR3 is 16 residues. CDR3 sequence reads: CASREGTGRFQETQYF. CDR3 DNA sequence: TGTGCCAGCAGGGAGGGGACCGGCCGTTTCCAAGAGACCCAGTACTTC.

The V gene is TRBV25-1, the J gene TRBJ1-1; a weak D match, TRBD1 (5 bases). The CDR3 runs 14 residues. CDR1 MGHDK and CDR2 SYGVNS come from the germline V gene. The V and J ends lost 6 bases and 5 bases respectively, with 16 bases between them. The DNA for the CDR3 is TGTGCCAGCAGCCCGGCAGGGCACGAGACTGAAGCTTTCTTT. It translates to CASSPAGHETEAFF.

The chain carries TRBV5-4 and TRBJ1-4, with D possibly TRBD1 on 6 matching bases. The CDR3 has 14 residues. V lost 4 bases to trimming and J lost 8 bases, with 15 bases between them. Germline CDR1 and CDR2: SGHNT and YYREEE (reference sequence). The CDR3 reads CASSMGQRKEKLFF. DNA of the CDR3: TGTGCCAGCAGCATGGGACAACGGAAGGAAAAACTGTTTTTT.

The genes are TRBV29-1 and TRBJ1-4; TRBD1 might be the D (5 bases). Per the germline V gene, CDR1 is SQVTM and CDR2 is ANQGSEA. V gave up 4 bases and J gave up 5 bases, with 17 bases separating them. This CDR3 is 15 amino acids long. CDR3 protein: CSVVMMGQGNEKLFF. CDR3 nucleotide sequence: TGCAGCGTTGTAATGATGGGGCAGGGAAATGAAAAACTGTTTTTT.

V gene TRBV2 combines with J gene TRBJ2-1, with TRBD2 matching 11 bases. V trimming: 3 bases; J trimming: 7 bases; junction bases outside the gene matches: 5. CDR1 is SNHLY, CDR2 FYNNEI, per germline. CDR3 length: 15 amino acids. CDR3 nucleotide sequence: TGTGCCAGCAGTGATAGCGGGAGGGCCGATAATGAGCAGTTCTTC. Protein sequence: CASSDSGRADNEQFF.

The V call is TRBV7-2, the J call TRBJ1-1; 9 bases fit TRBD1. The germline V gene encodes CDR1 SGHTA and CDR2 FQGNSA. The length of the CDR3 is 14 residues. Trimming took 4 bases from V and 6 from J; bases not matched to a gene: 6. CDR3 amino acids: CASSSGQGRAEAFF. Written as DNA, the CDR3 is TGTGCCAGCAGCTCAGGACAGGGGCGCGCTGAAGCTTTCTTT.

This chain connects TRBV2 to TRBJ1-6; no clear D gene. CDR1 is SNHLY, CDR2 FYNNEI, per germline. V was clipped by 7 bases and J by 10 bases, with 20 bases between them. The CDR3 spans 15 residues. CDR3 DNA: TGTGCCAGCATTGGTAGAGGGCCTGACGGATCACCCCTCCACTTT. It specifies CASIGRGPDGSPLHF.

The genes are TRBV7-9 and TRBJ1-5; D uncertain. Germline CDR1 and CDR2: SEHNR and FQNEAQ (reference sequence). This CDR3 has 16 residues. V lost 1 base and J 0 bases, leaving 10 bases between the germline ends. CDR3 protein: CASSLGGEYSNQPQHF. The CDR3 nucleotides are TGTGCCAGCAGCTTAGGCGGGGAGTATAGCAATCAGCCCCAGCATTTT.

The chain has TRBV5-4 and TRBJ2-7; tentatively, D is TRBD1 (5 bases). V was shortened by 2 bases and J by 1 base, with 10 bases between the two germline ends. The CDR3 loop spans 14 amino acids. In germline, CDR1 is SGHNT, CDR2 YYREEE (reference sequence). This chain's CDR3 is CASSFRAGSYEQYF. For the CDR3, the DNA is TGTGCCAGCAGCTTCAGGGCAGGTTCCTACGAGCAGTACTTC.

V and J are TRBV29-1 and TRBJ1-3; the D is unclear. Germline CDR1 SQVTM, CDR2 ANQGSEA. CDR3 length equals 13 residues. V lost 2 bases and J lost 2, with 7 bases in between. CDR3 sequence (DNA): TGCAGCGTTGAAATACAAGCTGGAAACACCATATATTTT. This codes for CSVEIQAGNTIYF.